This T cell receptor beta chain was identified in a study of cytomegalovirus exposure and HLA in healthy donors. Study details: Some 85 million unique TCRs from HLA-typed donors were held in an early data release.

This clone was detected a few times. The antigen is not known. The CDR3 runs 17 residues. Germline V lookup: CDR1 MNHNS, CDR2 SASEGT. Between the trimmed V and J ends, which lost 1 base and 3 bases, there was a span of 16 bases. Study findings and constraints: A later analysis found TCR association rates differed by HLA locus, highest for DRB1 and lowest for HLA-C. Follow-up analysis later connected one missense variant in DCLRE1C with trimming of TCR beta V- and J-genes.

PCR employed 60 Vbeta and 13 Jbeta primers. Only in-frame clones appear in the TCRdb table, and some are missing; sequencing was by immunoSEQ multiplex PCR. Seen here are about 140,000 clones, over 75% observed once, and the top ten hold 2% to 3%. Sequencing used PBMCs. This TCR came from a middle-aged man in good health and CMV-seronegative. The V and J genes are TRBV6-1 and TRBJ1-3; a possible D gene is TRBD1 (5 bases). This chain's CDR3 is CASSEGGPGVGGNTIYF. The CDR3 nucleotides are TGTGCCAGCAGTGAAGGGGGCCCGGGGGTTGGTGGAAACACCATATATTTT.